These T cell receptor beta chains were read from a single sample in a study of T-cell memory formation after mild COVID-19. TCRdb reanalysed the 5' RACE reads using MiXCR and keeps one entry per CDR3 protein. The sample includes fewer than 350,000 distinct CDR3 sequences, 15% of them seen just once. The sample comprised PBMCs or a T cell subset sorted from them (not recorded which). All receptors come from a man aged 18-30 years who had mild COVID-19 (a few samples of this study predate the infection). Cell type and time point are not known. CDR3s include the opening cysteine and the closing phenylalanine or tryptophan. The D gene is left open where the match is weak.

v_call,j_call,d_call,cdr3_aa
TRBV10-3,TRBJ1-2,.,CAITTGTRLNYGYTF
TRBV6-2/TRBV6-3,TRBJ2-3,.,CASSPVGPQGDTQYF
TRBV4-3,TRBJ1-2,TRBD1,CASSHTGGANYGYTF
TRBV6-2/TRBV6-3,TRBJ2-1,.,CASSSTGYNEQFF
TRBV2,TRBJ1-2,TRBD1,CASNLQGAYGYTF
TRBV12-3/TRBV12-4,TRBJ1-1,.,CASRATWNTEAFF
TRBV15,TRBJ1-2,.,CATSRDDRLGYTF
TRBV5-4,TRBJ2-7,TRBD1,CASSDTGTDLEQYF
TRBV6-6,TRBJ2-7,.,CASTSTDIFSEQYF
TRBV7-8,TRBJ1-4,.,CASSAQGWGEKLFF
TRBV5-1,TRBJ2-2,.,CASSPLGANSGLFF
TRBV3-1,TRBJ1-1,.,CASSQGDGTEAFF
TRBV7-2,TRBJ1-2,TRBD1,CASRRPDRGDYGYTF
TRBV5-1,TRBJ1-2,TRBD1,CASSENGQDYGYTF
TRBV7-2,TRBJ1-6,.,CASSLLGPLHF
TRBV4-2,TRBJ2-3,.,CASSQGDGETDTQYF
TRBV7-3,TRBJ2-7,.,CASSSLDGHYEQYF
TRBV2,TRBJ1-2,.,CATEQVDGYTF
TRBV28,TRBJ2-1,.,CASSLFQGDLNEQFF
TRBV6-5,TRBJ2-6,.,CASSYAGTENVLTF
TRBV7-2,TRBJ2-1,TRBD1,CASSLSGQGWDNEQFF
TRBV6-2/TRBV6-3,TRBJ2-7,.,CASSYRSTGNYEQYF
TRBV3-1,TRBJ2-4,TRBD1,CASSQDLAQGASGIQYF
TRBV4-1,TRBJ1-2,TRBD1,CASSQGSSGGDYGYTF
TRBV14,TRBJ1-6,TRBD1,CASSPRTGGTLHF
TRBV12-3/TRBV12-4,TRBJ2-7,TRBD2,CASSSRLAGGPYEQYF
TRBV9,TRBJ1-1,.,CASSHRGQPEAFF